Ten or more counts support the clone carrying this T cell receptor beta chain. Its target is not known. This sample's TCRbeta library carried unique molecular identifier barcodes. TCRdb processed the PCR reads anew with MiXCR; each CDR3 protein has one entry. The sample carries about 160,000 distinct CDR3 sequences, around 10% recorded once. The CDR3 totals 15 residues. Trimming removed 4 bases at V and 1 base at J, with 13 bases between. Germline-derived CDR1 and CDR2 are SGHRS and YFSETQ. The data belong to a study of T-cell reconstitution after alpha-beta-depleted transplantation in children. General study results and limits: Surviving recipient T cells and intrathymic progenitors accounted for some patients' high TCRbeta diversity at day 60. In patients about two months after transplant, alpha-beta T cells reportedly arose from several hundred expanded graft clones.

The sequence was obtained from a boy aged 2-15 years with acute myeloid leukemia, due to receive a stem cell transplant. The source was PBMCs, collected before TCRalphabeta/CD19-depleted stem cell transplant. The chain carries TRBV5-1 and TRBJ2-3, with D maybe TRBD1 (6 bases). The CDR3 DNA sequence: TGCGCCAGCAGCCCGAACAAGGGGGGCACAGATACGCAGTATTTT. This gives the protein CASSPNKGGTDTQYF.